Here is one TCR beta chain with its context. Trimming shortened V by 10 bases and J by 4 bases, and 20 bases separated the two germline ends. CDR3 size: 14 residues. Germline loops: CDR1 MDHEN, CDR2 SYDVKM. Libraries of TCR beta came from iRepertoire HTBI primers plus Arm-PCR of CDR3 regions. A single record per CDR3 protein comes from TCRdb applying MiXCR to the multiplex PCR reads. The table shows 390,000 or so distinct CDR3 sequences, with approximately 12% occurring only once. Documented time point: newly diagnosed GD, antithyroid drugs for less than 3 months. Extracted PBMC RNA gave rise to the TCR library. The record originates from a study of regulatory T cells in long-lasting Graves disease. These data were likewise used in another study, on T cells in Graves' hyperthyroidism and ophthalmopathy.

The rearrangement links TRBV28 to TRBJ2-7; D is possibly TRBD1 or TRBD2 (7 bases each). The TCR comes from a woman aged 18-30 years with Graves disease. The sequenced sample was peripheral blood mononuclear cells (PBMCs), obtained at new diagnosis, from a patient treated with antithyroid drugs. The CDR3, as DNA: TGTGCCATCTCCAGGGGAGGGGGCTTGTACGAGCAGTACTTC. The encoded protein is CAISRGGGLYEQYF.